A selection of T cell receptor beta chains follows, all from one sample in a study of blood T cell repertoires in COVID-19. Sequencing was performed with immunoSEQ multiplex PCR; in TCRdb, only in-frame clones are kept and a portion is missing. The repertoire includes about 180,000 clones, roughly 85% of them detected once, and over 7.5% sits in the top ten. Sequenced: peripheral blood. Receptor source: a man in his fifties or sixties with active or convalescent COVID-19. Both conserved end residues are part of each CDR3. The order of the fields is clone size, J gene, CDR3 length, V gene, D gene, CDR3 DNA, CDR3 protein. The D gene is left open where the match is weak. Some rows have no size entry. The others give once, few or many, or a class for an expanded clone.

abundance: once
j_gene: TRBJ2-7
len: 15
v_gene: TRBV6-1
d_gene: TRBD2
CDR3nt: TGTGCCAGCAGTAAGGGACTAGCGGTTGCGGGTGAGCAGTACTTC
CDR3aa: CASSKGLAVAGEQYF

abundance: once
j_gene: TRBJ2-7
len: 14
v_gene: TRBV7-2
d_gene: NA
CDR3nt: TGTGCCAGCAGATCTCCGGGACAAAACTACGAGCAGTACTTC
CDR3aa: CASRSPGQNYEQYF

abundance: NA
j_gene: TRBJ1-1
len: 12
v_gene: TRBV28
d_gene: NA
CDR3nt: TGTGCCAGCAGTTTATTACAGGGACAAGCTTTCTTT
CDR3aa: CASSLLQGQAFF

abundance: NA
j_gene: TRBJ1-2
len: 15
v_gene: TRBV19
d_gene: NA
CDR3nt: TGTGCCAGTAGTATAGTCGGACTTCCCCCTTATGGCTACACCTTC
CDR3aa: CASSIVGLPPYGYTF

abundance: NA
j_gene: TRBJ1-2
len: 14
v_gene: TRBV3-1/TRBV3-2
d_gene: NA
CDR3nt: TGTGCCAGCAGCCACTTACAGGGACGAGATGGCTACACCTTC
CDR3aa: CASSHLQGRDGYTF

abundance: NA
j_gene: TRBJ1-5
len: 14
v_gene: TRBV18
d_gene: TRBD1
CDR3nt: TGTGCCAGCTCACCCGACAGGGCCAATCAGCCCCAGCATTTT
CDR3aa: CASSPDRANQPQHF

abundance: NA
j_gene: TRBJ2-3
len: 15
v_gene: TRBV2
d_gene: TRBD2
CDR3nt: TGTGCCAGCAGCGTGAGCGGGGGGATGACAGATACGCAGTATTTT
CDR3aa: CASSVSGGMTDTQYF

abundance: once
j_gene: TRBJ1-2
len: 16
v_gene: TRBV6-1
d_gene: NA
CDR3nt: TGTGCCAGCAGTGAAGGACTGCAGCCTACTAACTATGGCTACACCTTC
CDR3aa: CASSEGLQPTNYGYTF

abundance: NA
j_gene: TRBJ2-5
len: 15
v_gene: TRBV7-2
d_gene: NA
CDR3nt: TGTGCCAGCAGCTACGACTGGGTCCAACAAGAGACCCAGTACTTC
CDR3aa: CASSYDWVQQETQYF

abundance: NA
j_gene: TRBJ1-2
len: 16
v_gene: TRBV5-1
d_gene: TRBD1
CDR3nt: TGCGCCAGCAGCTTGGAGGCCCCGGACAGGGCAGGAGGCTACACCTTC
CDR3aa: CASSLEAPDRAGGYTF

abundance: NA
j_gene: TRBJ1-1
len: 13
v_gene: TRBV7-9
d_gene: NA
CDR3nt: TGTGCCAGCAGCTTACAGGGCAACACTGAAGCTTTCTTT
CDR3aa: CASSLQGNTEAFF

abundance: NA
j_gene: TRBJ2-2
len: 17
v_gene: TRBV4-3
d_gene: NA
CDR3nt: TGCGCCAGCAGCCAAGAGCCTGGGGGCAGAGCCACCGGGGAGCTGTTTTTT
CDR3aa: CASSQEPGGRATGELFF

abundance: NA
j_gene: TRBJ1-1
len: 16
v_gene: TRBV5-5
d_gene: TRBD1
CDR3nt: TGTGCCAGCAGCTTAAAACAGGGGGCGACGAGCACTGAAGCTTTCTTT
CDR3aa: CASSLKQGATSTEAFF

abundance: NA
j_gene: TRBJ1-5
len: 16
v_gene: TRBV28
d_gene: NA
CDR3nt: TGTGCCAGCAGTTTGCCTGTTAGCCAGGGTGGTCAGCCCCAGCATTTT
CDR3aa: CASSLPVSQGGQPQHF

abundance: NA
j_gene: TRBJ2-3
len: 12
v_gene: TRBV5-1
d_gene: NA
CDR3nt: TGCGCCAGCAGGGAGGGGGCGGATACGCAGTATTTT
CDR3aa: CASREGADTQYF

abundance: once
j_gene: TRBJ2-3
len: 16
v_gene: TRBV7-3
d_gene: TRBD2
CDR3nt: TGTGCCAGCAGCTCCTACGGGGGGGGCCGCACAGATACGCAGTATTTT
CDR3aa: CASSSYGGGRTDTQYF

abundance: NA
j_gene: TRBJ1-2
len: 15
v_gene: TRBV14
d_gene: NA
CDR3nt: TGTGCCAGCAGCCAAGATTTAGGGGCTCGCTATGGCTACACCTTC
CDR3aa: CASSQDLGARYGYTF

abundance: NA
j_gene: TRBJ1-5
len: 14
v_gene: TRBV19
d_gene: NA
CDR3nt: TGTGCCAGTAGGGGAGGTACAGAGTATCAGCCCCAGCATTTT
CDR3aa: CASRGGTEYQPQHF

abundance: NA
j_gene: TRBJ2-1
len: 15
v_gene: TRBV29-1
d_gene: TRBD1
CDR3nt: TGCAGCGCCTCAGGCGGGACAGGGTACATGAATGAGCAGTTCTTC
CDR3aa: CSASGGTGYMNEQFF

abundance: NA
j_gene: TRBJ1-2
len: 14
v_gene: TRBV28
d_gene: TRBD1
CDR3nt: TGTGCCAGCGGGGCCACAGGGGGGAGGGTGGGCTACACCTTC
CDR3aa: CASGATGGRVGYTF

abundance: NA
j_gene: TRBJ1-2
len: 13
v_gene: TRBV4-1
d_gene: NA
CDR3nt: TGCGCCAGCAGCCAGGGGGGTGTTCAAGGCTACACCTTC
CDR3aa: CASSQGGVQGYTF

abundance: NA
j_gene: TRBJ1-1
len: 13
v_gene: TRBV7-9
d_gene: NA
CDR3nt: TGTGCCAGCAGAATGACAGAAGACACTGAAGCTTTCTTT
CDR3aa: CASRMTEDTEAFF

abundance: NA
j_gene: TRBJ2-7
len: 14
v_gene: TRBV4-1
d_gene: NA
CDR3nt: TGCGCCAGCAGCCAATCGGACAGCCCCTACGAGCAGTACTTC
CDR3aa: CASSQSDSPYEQYF

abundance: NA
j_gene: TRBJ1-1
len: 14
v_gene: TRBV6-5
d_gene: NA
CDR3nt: TGTGCCAGCAGTTACGGGGGCCAGAACACTGAAGCTTTCTTT
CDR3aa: CASSYGGQNTEAFF

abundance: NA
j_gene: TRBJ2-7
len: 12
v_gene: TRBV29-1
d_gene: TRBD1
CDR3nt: TGCAGCGTTGGACAGGGGGCCAGGGAGCAGTACTTC
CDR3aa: CSVGQGAREQYF

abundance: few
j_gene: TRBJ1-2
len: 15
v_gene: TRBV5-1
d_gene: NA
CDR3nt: TGCGCCAGCAGCTTGGCCCAGGGAAAAGGGTATGGCTACACCTTC
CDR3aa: CASSLAQGKGYGYTF

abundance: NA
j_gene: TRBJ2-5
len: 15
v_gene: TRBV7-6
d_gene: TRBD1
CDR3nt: TGTGCCAGCAGCTCCACAGGGGCCAAGATTGAGACCCAGTACTTC
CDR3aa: CASSSTGAKIETQYF

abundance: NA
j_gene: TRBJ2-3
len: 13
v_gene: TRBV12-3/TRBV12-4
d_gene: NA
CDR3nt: TGTGCCAGCAGCCCTGTTGTCTCAGATACGCAGTATTTT
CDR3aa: CASSPVVSDTQYF

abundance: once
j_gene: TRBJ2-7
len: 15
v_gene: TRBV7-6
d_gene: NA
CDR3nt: TGTGCCAGCAGCTTATCGCCAGATCTCACCTACGAGCAGTACTTC
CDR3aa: CASSLSPDLTYEQYF

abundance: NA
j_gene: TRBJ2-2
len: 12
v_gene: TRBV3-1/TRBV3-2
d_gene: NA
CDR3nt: TGTGCCAGCGAGCAGCTAGCCGGGGAGCTGTTTTTT
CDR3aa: CASEQLAGELFF

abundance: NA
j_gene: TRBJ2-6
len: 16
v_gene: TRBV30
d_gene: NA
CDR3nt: TGTGCCTGGAGCCCCGGGACTTCAAACTGGGCCAACGTCCTGACTTTC
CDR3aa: CAWSPGTSNWANVLTF

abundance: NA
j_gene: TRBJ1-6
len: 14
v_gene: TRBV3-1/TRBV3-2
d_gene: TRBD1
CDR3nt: TGTGCCAGCAGCCGGGGACAGGGAAATTCACCCCTCCACTTT
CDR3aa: CASSRGQGNSPLHF